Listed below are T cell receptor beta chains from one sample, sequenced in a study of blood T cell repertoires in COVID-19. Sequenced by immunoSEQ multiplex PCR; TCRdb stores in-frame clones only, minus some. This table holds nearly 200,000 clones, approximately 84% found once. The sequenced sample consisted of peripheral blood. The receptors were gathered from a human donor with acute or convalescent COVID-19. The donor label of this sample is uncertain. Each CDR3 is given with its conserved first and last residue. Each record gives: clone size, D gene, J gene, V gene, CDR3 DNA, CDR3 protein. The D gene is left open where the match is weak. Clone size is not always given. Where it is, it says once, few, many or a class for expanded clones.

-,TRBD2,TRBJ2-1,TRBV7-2,TGTGCCAGCAGACGGACTAGCGGCTTATGGGGTGAGCAGTTCTTC,CASRRTSGLWGEQFF
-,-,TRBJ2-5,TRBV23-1,TGCGCCAGCAGTCAACAGGGATGGCCCAAAGAGACCCAGTACTTC,CASSQQGWPKETQYF
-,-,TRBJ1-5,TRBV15,TGTGCCACCAGCCATGACAGGTATAGCAATCAGCCCCAGCATTTT,CATSHDRYSNQPQHF
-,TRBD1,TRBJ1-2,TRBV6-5,TGTGCCAGCAGTCGCGGACAGGGGAACTATGGCTACACCTTC,CASSRGQGNYGYTF
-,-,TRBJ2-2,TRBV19,TGTGCCAGTAGATCCCTAGGGGATTACACCGGGGAGCTGTTTTTT,CASRSLGDYTGELFF
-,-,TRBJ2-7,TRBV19,TGTGCCAGTCCCGGGACTCATTACGAGCAGTACTTC,CASPGTHYEQYF
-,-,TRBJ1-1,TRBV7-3,TGTGCCAGCAGCCCGACCGGTAGAGGGACTGAAGCTTTCTTT,CASSPTGRGTEAFF
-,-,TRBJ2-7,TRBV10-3,TGTGCCATCAGTTACAGGAACGAGCAGTACTTC,CAISYRNEQYF
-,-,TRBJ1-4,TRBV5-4,TGTGCCAGCAGCTTGGCCGGGATCGCTAATGAAAAACTGTTTTTT,CASSLAGIANEKLFF
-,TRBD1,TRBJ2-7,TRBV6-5,TGTGCCAGCAGTTACTCAGAACTGACAGGGAGTGAGCAGTACTTC,CASSYSELTGSEQYF
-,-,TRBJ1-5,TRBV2,TGTGCCAGCAGTGAAGGGGAGTTTAGCAATCAGCCCCAGCATTTT,CASSEGEFSNQPQHF
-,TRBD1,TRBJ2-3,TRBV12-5,TGTGCTAGTGGGCTCGACAGGGGGCTCAGAGTTTCAGATACGCAGTATTTT,CASGLDRGLRVSDTQYF
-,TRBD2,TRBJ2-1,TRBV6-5,TGTGCCACCCCGGGGACTAGCGGGAATTACAATGAGCAGTTCTTC,CATPGTSGNYNEQFF
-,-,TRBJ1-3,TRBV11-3,TGTGCCAGCAGCTTGAACGGACTCTCTGGAAACACCATATATTTT,CASSLNGLSGNTIYF
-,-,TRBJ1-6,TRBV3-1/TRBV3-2,TGTGCCAGCAGCCAAGATCTTACAGATTCCTATAATTCACCCCTCCACTTT,CASSQDLTDSYNSPLHF
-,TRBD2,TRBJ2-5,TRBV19,TGTGCCAGTAGTCCGCGGACTAGCGGGAGGGCCGAGCGGGAGACCCAGTACTTC,CASSPRTSGRAERETQYF
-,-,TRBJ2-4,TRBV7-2,TGTGCCAGCAGCCCAATGGCCAAAAACATTCAGTACTTC,CASSPMAKNIQYF
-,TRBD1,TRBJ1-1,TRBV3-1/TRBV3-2,TGTGCCAGCAGCCAAGAAAGGGGCAGGGGGCTGAATGAAGCTTTCTTT,CASSQERGRGLNEAFF
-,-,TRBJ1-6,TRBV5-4,TGTGCCAGCAGCTTGGGGGGGGATAATTCACCCCTCCACTTT,CASSLGGDNSPLHF
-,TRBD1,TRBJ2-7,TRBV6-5,TGTGCCAGCAATCGATTCGGACAGGGCGCCGAGCAGTACTTC,CASNRFGQGAEQYF
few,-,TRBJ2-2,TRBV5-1,TGCGCCAGCAGCTTTATCAGCACCGGGGAGCTGTTTTTT,CASSFISTGELFF
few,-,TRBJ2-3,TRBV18,TGTGCCAGCTCTCCCAATGGGCCTCCCGATACGCAGTATTTT,CASSPNGPPDTQYF
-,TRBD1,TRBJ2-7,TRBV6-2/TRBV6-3,TGTGCCAGCAGTCCCCGGGACAGGGATCCCCCCCGCTACGAGCAGTACTTC,CASSPRDRDPPRYEQYF
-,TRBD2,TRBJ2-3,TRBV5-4,TGTGCCAGCAGCTTGGGCGGGAGTTTAGATGATACGCAGTATTTT,CASSLGGSLDDTQYF
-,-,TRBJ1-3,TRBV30,TGTGCCTGGAGTGTAGCTTCTGGAAACACCATATATTTT,CAWSVASGNTIYF
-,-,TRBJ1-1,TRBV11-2,TGTGCCAGCAGCACCAAAGGGGGACCGAACACTGAAGCTTTCTTT,CASSTKGGPNTEAFF
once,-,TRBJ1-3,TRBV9,TGTGCCAGCAGCGTAGTGGAGGGGAACACCATATATTTT,CASSVVEGNTIYF